This TCR beta chain appears in the sequencing data of a study of blood T cell repertoires in COVID-19. Whole-study context: Both acute and convalescent COVID-19 samples were obtained from the United States, Italy and Spain. Sources were T cells, B-cell-depleted T cells, or PBMCs; the material itself was cDNA or gDNA.

The V end was cut by 9 bases, the J end by 3 bases, with 15 bases between. This CDR3 is built from 13 residues. Germline-derived CDR1 and CDR2 are MDHEN and SYDVKM. In the study's own analysis: Reference gene primer amplification gave nucleated cell count estimates. Clones were sequenced by immunoSEQ multiplex PCR, and TCRdb holds only the in-frame ones, with some missing. The DNA was the basis for D and trimming; V, J and clone size are from that table. The table lists some 52,000 clones, just over 85% of them singletons, with around 30% in the top ten. Sequencing input: peripheral blood. The gene calls are TRBV28 and TRBJ2-7; tentative D call: TRBD1 (6 bases). The origin of this receptor is a human donor in a cohort sampled during active COVID-19. CDR3 residues: CASTPGHFYEQYF. CDR3 nucleotide sequence: TGTGCCAGTACTCCGGGACACTTCTACGAGCAGTACTTC.